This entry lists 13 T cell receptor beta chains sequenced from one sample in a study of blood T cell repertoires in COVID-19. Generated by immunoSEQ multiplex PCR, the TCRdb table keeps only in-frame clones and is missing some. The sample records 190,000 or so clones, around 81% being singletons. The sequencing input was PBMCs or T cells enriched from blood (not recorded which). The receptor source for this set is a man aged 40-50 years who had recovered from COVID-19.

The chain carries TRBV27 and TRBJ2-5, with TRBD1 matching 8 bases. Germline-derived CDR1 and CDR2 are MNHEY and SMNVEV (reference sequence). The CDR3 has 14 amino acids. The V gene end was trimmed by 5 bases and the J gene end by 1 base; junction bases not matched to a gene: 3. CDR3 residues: CASSVGTGQETQYF. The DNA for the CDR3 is TGTGCCAGCAGTGTCGGGACAGGCCAAGAGACCCAGTACTTC.

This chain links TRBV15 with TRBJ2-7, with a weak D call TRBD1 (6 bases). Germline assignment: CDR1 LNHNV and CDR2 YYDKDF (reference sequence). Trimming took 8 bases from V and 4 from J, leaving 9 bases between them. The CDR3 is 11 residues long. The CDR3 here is CATGTLYEQYF. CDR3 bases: TGTGCCACCGGGACACTTTACGAGCAGTACTTC. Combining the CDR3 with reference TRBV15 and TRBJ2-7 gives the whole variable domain DAMVIQNPRYQVTQFGKPVTLSCSQTLNHNVMYWYQQKSSQAPKLLFHYYDKDFNNEADTPDNFQSRRPNTSFCFLDIRSPGLGDTAMYLCATGTLYEQYFGPGTRLTVT.

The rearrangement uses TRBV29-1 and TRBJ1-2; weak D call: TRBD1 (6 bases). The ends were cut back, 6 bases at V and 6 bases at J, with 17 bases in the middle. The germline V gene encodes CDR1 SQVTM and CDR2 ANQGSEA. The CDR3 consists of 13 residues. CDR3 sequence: CSVDPGVLDGYTF. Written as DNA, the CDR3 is TGCAGCGTGGACCCAGGGGTTTTAGATGGCTACACCTTC.

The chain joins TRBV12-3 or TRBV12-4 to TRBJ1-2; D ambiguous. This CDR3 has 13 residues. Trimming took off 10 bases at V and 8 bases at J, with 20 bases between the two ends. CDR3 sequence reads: CATPEVGGEGYTF. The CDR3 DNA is TGTGCCACCCCCGAGGTAGGAGGAGAAGGCTACACCTTC.

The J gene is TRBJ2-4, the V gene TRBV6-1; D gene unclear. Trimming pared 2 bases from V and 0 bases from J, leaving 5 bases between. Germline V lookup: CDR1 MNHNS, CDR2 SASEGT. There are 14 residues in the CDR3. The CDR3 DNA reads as TGTGCCAGCAGTGAAACGGTAGCCAAAAACATTCAGTACTTC. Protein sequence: CASSETVAKNIQYF.

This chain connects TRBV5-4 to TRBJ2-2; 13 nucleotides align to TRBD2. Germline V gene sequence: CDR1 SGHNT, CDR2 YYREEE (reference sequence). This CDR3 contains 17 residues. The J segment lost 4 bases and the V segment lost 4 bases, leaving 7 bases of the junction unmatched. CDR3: CASSARTSGGATGELFF. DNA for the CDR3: TGTGCCAGCAGCGCCCGAACTAGCGGGGGGGCCACCGGGGAGCTGTTTTTT.

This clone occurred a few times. This CDR3 reads CASTSSSPWGYTF. The CDR3 DNA reads TGTGCCAGCACCAGTTCGTCCCCCTGGGGCTACACCTTC. The chain joins TRBV6-5 to TRBJ1-2; D call uncertain. The CDR3 totals 13 residues. Germline V gene sequence: CDR1 MNHEY, CDR2 SVGAGI. The V gene lost 7 bases and the J gene lost 8 bases, with 17 bases spanning the gap.

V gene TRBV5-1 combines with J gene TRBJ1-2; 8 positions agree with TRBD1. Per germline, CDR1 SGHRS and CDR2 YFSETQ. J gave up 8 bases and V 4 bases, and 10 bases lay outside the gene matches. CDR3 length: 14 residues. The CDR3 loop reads CASSDQGQVEGYTF. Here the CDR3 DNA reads TGCGCCAGCAGCGACCAGGGACAGGTGGAGGGCTACACCTTC.

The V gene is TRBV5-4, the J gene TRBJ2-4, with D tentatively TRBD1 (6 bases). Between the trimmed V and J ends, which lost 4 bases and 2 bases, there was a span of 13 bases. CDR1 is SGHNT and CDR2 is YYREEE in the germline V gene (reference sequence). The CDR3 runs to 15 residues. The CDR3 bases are TGTGCCAGCAGCCAAGGCACAGGGTCCAAAAACATTCAGTACTTC. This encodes CASSQGTGSKNIQYF.

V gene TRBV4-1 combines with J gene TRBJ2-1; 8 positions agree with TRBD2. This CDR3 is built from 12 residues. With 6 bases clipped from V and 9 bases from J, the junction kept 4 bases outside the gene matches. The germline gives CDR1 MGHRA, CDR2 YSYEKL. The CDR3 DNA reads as TGCGCCAGCAGTTTAGCGGGGAGTGAGCAGTTCTTC. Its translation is CASSLAGSEQFF.

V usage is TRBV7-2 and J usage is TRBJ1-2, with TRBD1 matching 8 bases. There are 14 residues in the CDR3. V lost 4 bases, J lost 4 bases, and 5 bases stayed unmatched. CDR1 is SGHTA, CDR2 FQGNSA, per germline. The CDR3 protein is CASSSDRVGYGYTF. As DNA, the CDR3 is TGTGCCAGCAGCTCGGACAGGGTGGGCTATGGCTACACCTTC.

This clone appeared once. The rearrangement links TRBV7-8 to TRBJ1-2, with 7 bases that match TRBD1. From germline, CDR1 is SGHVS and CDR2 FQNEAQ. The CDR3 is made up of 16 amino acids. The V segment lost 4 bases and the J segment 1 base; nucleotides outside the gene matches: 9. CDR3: CASSSGPGQFNYGYTF. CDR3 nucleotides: TGTGCCAGCAGCTCTGGTCCGGGACAGTTTAACTATGGCTACACCTTC.

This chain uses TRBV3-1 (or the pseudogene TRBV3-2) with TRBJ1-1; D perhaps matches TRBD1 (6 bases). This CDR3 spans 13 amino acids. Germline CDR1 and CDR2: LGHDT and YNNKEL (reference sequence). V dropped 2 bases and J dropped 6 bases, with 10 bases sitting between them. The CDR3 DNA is TGTGCCAGCAGCCAACGGACAGCATCTGAAGCTTTCTTT. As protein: CASSQRTASEAFF.